This is a list of T cell receptor beta chains from one sample in a study of OX40 agonist ivuxolimab in advanced cancers. The assay was immunoSEQ multiplex PCR, and TCRdb's table has in-frame clones only and misses some. The repertoire consists of under 25,000 clones, with approximately 85% occurring once and the leading ten covering 25% to 40%. The source material was CD4+ or CD8+ T cells sorted from blood, sampled in a trial of the OX40 agonist ivuxolimab. The receptors originated from an adult with an advanced solid tumor such as melanoma, head and neck, liver or kidney cancer. Both conserved end residues are part of each CDR3. A D gene is named only where the DNA matches it firmly. Clone size is given for some rows only: seen once, a few or many times, or a class if the clone is expanded.

j_call v_call d_call clone_size cdr3_aa cdr3_nt
TRBJ1-1 TRBV5-4 TRBD1 NA CASSWGQPNTEAFF TGTGCCAGCAGCTGGGGACAGCCGAACACTGAAGCTTTCTTT
TRBJ2-2 TRBV4-3 NA once CASSQGGFTGELFF TGCGCCAGCAGCCAAGGCGGGTTTACCGGGGAGCTGTTTTTT
TRBJ1-2 TRBV13 NA NA CASRISGGSGSYTF TGTGCCAGCAGGATCTCTGGTGGGAGCGGGAGCTACACCTTC
TRBJ1-2 TRBV27 NA NA CASSTSGSYNYGYTF TGTGCCAGCAGTACTTCCGGCTCGTATAACTATGGCTACACCTTC
TRBJ2-1 TRBV28 TRBD2 medium-sized CASSLAGSGEQFF TGTGCCAGCAGTCTAGCGGGGTCAGGGGAGCAGTTCTTC
TRBJ2-2 TRBV18 NA few CASSPQEDGTGELFF TGTGCCAGCTCACCTCAAGAGGACGGGACCGGGGAGCTGTTTTTT
TRBJ2-7 TRBV7-8 NA NA CASSLGGNRREQYF TGTGCCAGCAGCTTAGGGGGGAATCGTCGCGAGCAGTACTTC
TRBJ2-7 TRBV9 NA NA CASSVTGPPGEQYF TGTGCCAGCAGCGTGACCGGGCCCCCGGGGGAGCAGTACTTC
TRBJ1-6 TRBV7-2 TRBD1 few CASSSGQGISPLHF TGTGCCAGCAGCTCTGGACAGGGGATCTCACCCCTCCACTTT
TRBJ1-5 TRBV7-8 NA few CASSSYSNQPQHF TGTGCCAGCAGTTCGTATAGCAATCAGCCCCAGCATTTT